This TCR beta chain was sequenced for a study of blood T cell repertoires in COVID-19. The CDR3 extends over 14 amino acids. Germline V gene data show CDR1 as LNHDA and CDR2 as SQIVND (reference sequence). Trimming shortened V by 6 bases and J by 5 bases, and 11 bases separated the two germline ends. The method was immunoSEQ multiplex PCR; TCRdb's version includes in-frame clones alone and lacks a portion of them. This table holds 150,000 to 200,000 clones, less than 85% found once. The chain employs TRBV19 and TRBJ1-6; tentative D call: TRBD1 (6 bases). Sequenced input: PBMCs or T cells enriched from blood (not recorded which). This TCR was sampled from a man between 45 and 60 years old who had recovered from COVID-19. Here the CDR3 reads CASRLQGNNSPLHF. The CDR3, as DNA: TGTGCCAGTAGACTTCAGGGGAATAATTCACCCCTCCACTTT.